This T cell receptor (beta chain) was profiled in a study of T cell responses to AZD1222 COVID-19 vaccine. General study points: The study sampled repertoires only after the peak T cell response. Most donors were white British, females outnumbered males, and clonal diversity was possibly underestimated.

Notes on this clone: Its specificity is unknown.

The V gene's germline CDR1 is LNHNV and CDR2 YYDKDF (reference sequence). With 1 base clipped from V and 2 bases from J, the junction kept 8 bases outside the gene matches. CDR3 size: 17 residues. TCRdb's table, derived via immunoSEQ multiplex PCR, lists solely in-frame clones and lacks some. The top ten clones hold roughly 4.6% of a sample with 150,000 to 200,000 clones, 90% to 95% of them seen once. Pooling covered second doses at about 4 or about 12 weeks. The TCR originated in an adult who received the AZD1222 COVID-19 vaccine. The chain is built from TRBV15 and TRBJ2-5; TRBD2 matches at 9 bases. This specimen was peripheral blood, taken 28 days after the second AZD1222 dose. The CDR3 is CATSRGLTSGLQETQYF. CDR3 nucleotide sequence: TGTGCCACCAGCAGAGGACTAACTAGCGGGCTACAAGAGACCCAGTACTTC.